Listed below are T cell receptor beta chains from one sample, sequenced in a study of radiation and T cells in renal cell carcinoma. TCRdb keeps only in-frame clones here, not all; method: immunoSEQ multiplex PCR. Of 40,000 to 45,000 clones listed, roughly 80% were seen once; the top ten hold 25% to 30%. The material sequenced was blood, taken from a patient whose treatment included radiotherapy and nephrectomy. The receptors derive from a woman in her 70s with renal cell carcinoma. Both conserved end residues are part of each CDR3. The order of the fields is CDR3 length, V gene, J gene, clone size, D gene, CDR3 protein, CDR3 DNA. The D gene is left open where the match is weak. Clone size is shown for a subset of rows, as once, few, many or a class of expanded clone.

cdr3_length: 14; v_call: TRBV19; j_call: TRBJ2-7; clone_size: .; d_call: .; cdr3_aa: CASRSSPKYNEQYF; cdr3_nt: TGTGCCAGTCGGTCGTCCCCGAAATACAACGAGCAGTACTTC
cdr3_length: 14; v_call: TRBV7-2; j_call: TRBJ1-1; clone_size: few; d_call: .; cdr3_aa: CASSPDRWGTEAFF; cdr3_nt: TGTGCCAGCAGCCCCGACAGGTGGGGAACTGAAGCTTTCTTT
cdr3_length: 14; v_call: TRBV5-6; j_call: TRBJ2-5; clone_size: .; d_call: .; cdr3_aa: CASSVRLYQETQYF; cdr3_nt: TGTGCCAGCAGCGTCCGCTTGTACCAAGAGACCCAGTACTTC
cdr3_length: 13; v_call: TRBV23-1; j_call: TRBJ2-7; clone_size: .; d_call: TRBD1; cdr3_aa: CASSHLGQDYSSF; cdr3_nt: TGCGCCAGCAGTCACCTGGGACAGGACTACTCCAGCTTC
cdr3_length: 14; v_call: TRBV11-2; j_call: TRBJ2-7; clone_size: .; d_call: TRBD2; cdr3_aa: CASSPEGLPYEQYF; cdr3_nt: TGTGCCAGCAGCCCCGAGGGACTACCCTACGAGCAGTACTTC
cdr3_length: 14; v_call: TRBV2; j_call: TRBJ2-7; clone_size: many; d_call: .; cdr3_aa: CASRDPGESYEQYF; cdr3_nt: TGTGCCAGCAGGGATCCAGGGGAATCCTACGAGCAGTACTTC
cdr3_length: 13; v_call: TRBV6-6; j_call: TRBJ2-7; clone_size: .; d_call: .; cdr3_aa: CASSSSPSYEQYF; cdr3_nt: TGTGCCAGCAGTTCATCCCCTTCCTACGAGCAGTACTTC
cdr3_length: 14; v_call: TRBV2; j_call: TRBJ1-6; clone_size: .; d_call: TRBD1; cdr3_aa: CASSARDRGSPLHF; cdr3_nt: TGTGCCAGCAGTGCCCGGGACAGAGGTTCACCCCTCCACTTT
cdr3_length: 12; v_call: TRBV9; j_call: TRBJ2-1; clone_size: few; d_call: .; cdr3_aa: CASSVSYNEQFF; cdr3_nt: TGTGCCAGCAGCGTAAGTTACAATGAGCAGTTCTTC
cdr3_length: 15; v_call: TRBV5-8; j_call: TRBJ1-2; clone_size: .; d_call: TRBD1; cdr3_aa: CASSATGGGNYGYTF; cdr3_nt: TGTGCCAGCAGCGCTACAGGGGGCGGAAACTATGGCTACACCTTC
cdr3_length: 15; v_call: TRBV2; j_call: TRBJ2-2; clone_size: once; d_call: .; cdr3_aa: CASSRGGRFTGELFF; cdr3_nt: TGTGCCAGCAGCCGTGGGGGCAGGTTTACCGGGGAGCTGTTTTTT
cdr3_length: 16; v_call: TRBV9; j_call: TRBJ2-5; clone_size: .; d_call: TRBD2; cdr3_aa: CASSPSPGGTSGRAYF; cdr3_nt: TGTGCCAGCAGCCCCTCTCCGGGTGGGACTAGCGGGAGGGCGTACTTC
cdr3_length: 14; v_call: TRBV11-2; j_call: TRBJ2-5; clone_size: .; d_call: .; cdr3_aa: CASSRSGFQETQYF; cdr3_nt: TGTGCCAGCAGCCGCTCAGGGTTTCAAGAGACCCAGTACTTC
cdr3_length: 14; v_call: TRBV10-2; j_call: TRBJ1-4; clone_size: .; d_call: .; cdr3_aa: CASKDRWGNEKLFF; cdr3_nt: TGCGCCAGCAAGGACAGATGGGGTAATGAAAAACTGTTTTTT
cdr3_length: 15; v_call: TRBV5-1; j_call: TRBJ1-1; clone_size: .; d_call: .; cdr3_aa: CASSLSVRGNTEAFF; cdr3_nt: TGCGCCAGCAGCTTGTCCGTCAGGGGTAACACTGAAGCTTTCTTT
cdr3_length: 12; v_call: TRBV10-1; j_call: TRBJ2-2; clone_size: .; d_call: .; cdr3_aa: CASSEFTGELFF; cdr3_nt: TGCGCCAGCAGTGAATTCACCGGGGAGCTGTTTTTT
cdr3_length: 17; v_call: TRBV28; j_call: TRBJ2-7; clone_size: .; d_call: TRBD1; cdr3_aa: CASSLYGTGGASREQYF; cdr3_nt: TGTGCCAGCAGTTTATATGGGACAGGGGGCGCATCACGTGAGCAGTACTTC
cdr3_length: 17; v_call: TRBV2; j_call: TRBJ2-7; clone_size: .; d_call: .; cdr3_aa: CASRGTSPTSQLYEQYF; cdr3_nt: TGTGCCAGCAGGGGAACTAGCCCCACTTCCCAATTGTACGAGCAGTACTTC
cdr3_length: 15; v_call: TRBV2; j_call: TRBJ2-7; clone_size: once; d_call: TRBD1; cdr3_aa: CASSATGQGAGEQYF; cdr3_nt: TGTGCCAGCAGTGCGACGGGACAGGGGGCAGGCGAGCAGTACTTC
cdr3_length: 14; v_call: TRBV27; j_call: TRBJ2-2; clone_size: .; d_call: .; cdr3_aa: CASSLTTQTGELFF; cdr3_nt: TGTGCCAGCAGTTTAACCACCCAGACCGGGGAGCTGTTTTTT
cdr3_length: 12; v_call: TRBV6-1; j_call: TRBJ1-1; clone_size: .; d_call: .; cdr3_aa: CASSGSSTEAFF; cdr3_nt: TGTGCCAGCAGTGGGAGTTCCACTGAAGCTTTCTTT